A single sample gave rise to the 5 T cell receptor beta chains below, sequenced in a study of blood T cell repertoires in COVID-19. Measured with immunoSEQ multiplex PCR; TCRdb has only the in-frame clones, and not every one. Here the sample spans almost 55,000 clones, approximately 82% being singletons. The sequenced sample was peripheral blood. The source is a human donor in a cohort sampled during active COVID-19.

The chain is built from TRBV3-1 (or the pseudogene TRBV3-2) and TRBJ2-3, with 8 bases identical to TRBD2. V trimming: 4 bases; J trimming: 0 bases; junction bases outside the gene matches: 3. Germline V CDR1 and CDR2: LGHDT, YNNKEL (reference sequence). The CDR3 runs 15 residues. This CDR3 is CASSPQRGSTDTQYF. The CDR3 DNA is TGTGCCAGCAGCCCCCAGCGGGGGAGCACAGATACGCAGTATTTT.

The chain links TRBV5-1 to TRBJ1-3; a weak D match, TRBD1 (5 bases). Germline-derived CDR1 and CDR2 are SGHRS and YFSETQ. The CDR3 runs 14 residues. V lost 4 bases to trimming and J lost 2 bases, with 10 bases between them. CDR3 nucleotide sequence: TGCGCCAGCAGCGTCGACAGTCCTGGAAACACCATATATTTT. Its translation is CASSVDSPGNTIYF.

In its sample, this clone was seen once. This sequence joins TRBV30 and TRBJ1-5, with no clear D. CDR3 length: 12 residues. Germline CDR1 reads GTSNPN; CDR2 reads SVGIG (reference sequence). The V end lost 3 bases, the J end lost 4 bases, and 7 bases lay between the germline ends. This chain's CDR3 is CAWRYGNQPQHF. DNA for the CDR3: TGTGCCTGGAGGTACGGGAATCAGCCCCAGCATTTT.

The V and J genes are TRBV5-6 and TRBJ2-2, with D maybe TRBD1 (5 bases). The CDR3 consists of 14 residues. Germline V gene lookup returns CDR1 SGHDT and CDR2 YYEEEE. V was clipped by 0 bases and J by 4 bases, with 7 bases between them. CDR3 DNA sequence: TGTGCCAGCAGCTTGGTTGGGGCCACCGGGGAGCTGTTTTTT. Amino acids: CASSLVGATGELFF.

This clone was seen just once. The CDR3 DNA reads TGTGCCAGCAGCTTAAATGCTGCGGGGGGGCCCAATGAGCAGTTCTTC. Its protein product is CASSLNAAGGPNEQFF. The chain uses TRBV7-3 and TRBJ2-1, with TRBD2 matching over 9 bases. The germline V gene has CDR1 SGHTA and CDR2 FQGTGA. V shed 1 base and J 6 bases; nucleotides not matched to a gene: 7. The CDR3 contains 16 residues.